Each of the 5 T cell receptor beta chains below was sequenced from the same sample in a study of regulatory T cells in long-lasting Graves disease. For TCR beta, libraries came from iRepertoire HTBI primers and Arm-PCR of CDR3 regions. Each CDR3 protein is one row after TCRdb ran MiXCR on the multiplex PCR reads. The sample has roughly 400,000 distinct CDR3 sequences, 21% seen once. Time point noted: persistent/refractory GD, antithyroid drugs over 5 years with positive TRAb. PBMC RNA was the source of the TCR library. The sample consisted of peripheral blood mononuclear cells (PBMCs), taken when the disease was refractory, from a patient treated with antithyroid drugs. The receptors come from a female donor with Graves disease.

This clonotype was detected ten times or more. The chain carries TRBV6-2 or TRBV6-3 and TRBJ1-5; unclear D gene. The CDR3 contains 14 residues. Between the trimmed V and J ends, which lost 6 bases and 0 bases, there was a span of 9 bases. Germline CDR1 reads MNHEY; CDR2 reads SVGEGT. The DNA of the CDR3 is TGTGCCAGCAGCCCACAGTATAGCAATCAGCCCCAGCATTTT. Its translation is CASSPQYSNQPQHF.

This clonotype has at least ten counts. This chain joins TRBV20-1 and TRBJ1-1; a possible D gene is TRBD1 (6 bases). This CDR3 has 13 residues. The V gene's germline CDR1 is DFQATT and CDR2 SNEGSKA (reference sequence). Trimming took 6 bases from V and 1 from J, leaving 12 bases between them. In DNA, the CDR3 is TGCAGTGCAACAGCGACAGGGAACACTGAAGCTTTCTTT. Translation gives CSATATGNTEAFF.

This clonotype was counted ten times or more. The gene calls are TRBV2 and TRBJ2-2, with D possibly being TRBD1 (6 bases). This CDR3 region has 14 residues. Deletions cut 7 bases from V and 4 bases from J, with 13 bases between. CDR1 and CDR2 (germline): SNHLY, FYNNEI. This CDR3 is CASTRDTSTGELFF. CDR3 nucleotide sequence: TGTGCCAGCACCCGGGACACGAGCACCGGGGAGCTGTTTTTT.

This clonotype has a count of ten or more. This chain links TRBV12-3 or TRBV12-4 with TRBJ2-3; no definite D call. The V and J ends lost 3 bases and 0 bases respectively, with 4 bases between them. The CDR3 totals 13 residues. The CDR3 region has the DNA TGTGCCAGCAGTTTGAAGAGCACAGATACGCAGTATTTT. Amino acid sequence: CASSLKSTDTQYF.

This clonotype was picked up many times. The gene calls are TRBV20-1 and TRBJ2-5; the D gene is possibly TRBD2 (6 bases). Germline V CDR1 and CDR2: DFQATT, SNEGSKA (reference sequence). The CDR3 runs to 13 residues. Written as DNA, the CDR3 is TGCAGGGCCGCTAGCGCCGACCAAGAGACCCAGTACTTC. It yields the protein CRAASADQETQYF.